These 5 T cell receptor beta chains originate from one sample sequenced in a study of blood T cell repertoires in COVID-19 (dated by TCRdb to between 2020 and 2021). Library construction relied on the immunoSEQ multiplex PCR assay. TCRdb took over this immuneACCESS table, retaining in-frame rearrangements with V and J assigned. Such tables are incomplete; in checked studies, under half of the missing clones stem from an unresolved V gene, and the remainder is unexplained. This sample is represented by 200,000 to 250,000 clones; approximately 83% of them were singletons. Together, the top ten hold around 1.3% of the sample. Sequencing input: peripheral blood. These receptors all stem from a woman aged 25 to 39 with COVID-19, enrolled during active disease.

The CDR3 region is CASSLGLLAYEQYF. In nucleotides, the CDR3 is TGTGCCAGCAGTTTGGGACTGCTTGCCTACGAGCAGTACTTC. The genes are TRBV28 and TRBJ2-7; TRBD2 might be the D (6 bases). Per germline, CDR1 MDHEN and CDR2 SYDVKM. The CDR3 has 14 amino acids. The V gene lost 3 bases and the J gene lost 2 bases, with 11 bases spanning the gap.

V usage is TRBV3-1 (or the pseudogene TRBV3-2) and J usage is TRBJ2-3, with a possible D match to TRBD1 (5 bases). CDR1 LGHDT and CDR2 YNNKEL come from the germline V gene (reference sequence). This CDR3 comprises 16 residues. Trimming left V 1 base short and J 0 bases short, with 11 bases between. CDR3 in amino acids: CASSQGRRVSTDTQYF. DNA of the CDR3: TGTGCCAGCAGCCAAGGGCGCAGGGTCAGCACAGATACGCAGTATTTT.

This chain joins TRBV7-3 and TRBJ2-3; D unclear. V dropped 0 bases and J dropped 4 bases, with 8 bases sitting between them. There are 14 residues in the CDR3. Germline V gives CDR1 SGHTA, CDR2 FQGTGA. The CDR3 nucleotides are TGTGCCAGCAGCTTAACGGGCCCCGCAGATACGCAGTATTTT. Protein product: CASSLTGPADTQYF.

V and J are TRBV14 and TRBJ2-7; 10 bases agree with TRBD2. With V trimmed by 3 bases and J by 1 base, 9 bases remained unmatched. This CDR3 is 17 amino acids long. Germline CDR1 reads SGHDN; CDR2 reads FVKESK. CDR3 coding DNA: TGTGCCAGCAGCCAGATAACTAGCGGGGTTGGGTCCTACGAGCAGTACTTC. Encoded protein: CASSQITSGVGSYEQYF. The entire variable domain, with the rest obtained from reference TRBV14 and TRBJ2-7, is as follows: EAGVTQFPSHSVIEKGQTVTLRCDPISGHDNLYWYRRVMGKEIKFLLHFVKESKQDESGMPNNRFLAERTGGTYSTLKVQPAELEDSGVYFCASSQITSGVGSYEQYFGPGTRLTVT.

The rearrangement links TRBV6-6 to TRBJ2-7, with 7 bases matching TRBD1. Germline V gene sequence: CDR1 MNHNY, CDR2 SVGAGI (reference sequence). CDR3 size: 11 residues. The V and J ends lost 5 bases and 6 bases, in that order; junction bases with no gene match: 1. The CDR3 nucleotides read TGTGCCAGCAGTGACAGGGCCGAGCAGTACTTC. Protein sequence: CASSDRAEQYF.